This T cell receptor beta chain was sequenced in a study of shared clonotypes between healthy human individuals. Only in-frame clones appear in the TCRdb table, and some are missing; sequencing was by immunoSEQ multiplex PCR. The sample yields around 2.1 million clones, under 97% seen once. Study-wide results and limits: Donors were few, which limited the genetic and exposure-history diversity represented. Unshared clonotypes carried lower generation probabilities than those common to all four donors.

Turning to this clone: Its target is unknown. Within the sample, other DNA sequences also encode this same CDR3.

The CDR3 has 11 amino acids. Germline-derived CDR1 and CDR2 are SGHRS and YFSETQ. Deletions cut 4 bases from V and 5 bases from J, with 6 bases between. This sequence joins TRBV5-1 and TRBJ2-5, with D unclear. The source is a man in his late teens or twenties in good health. The sample taken for sequencing was naive CD4+ T cells sorted from blood. Subset meaning: CD45RA+ positively selected. The CDR3 DNA sequence: TGCGCCAGCAGCGTTGAGGAGACCCAGTACTTC. It codes for CASSVEETQYF.